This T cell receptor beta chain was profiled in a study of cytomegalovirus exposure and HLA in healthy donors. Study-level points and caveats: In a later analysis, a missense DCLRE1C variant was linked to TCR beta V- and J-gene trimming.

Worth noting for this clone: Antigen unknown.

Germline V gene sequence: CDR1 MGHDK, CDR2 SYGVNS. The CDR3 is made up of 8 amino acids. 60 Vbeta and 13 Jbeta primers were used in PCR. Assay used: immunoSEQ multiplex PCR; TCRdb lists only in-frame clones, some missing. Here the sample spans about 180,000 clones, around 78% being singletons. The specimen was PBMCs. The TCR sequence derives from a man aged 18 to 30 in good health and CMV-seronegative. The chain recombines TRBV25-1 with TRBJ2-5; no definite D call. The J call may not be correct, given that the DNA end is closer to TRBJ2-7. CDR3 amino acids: CASYEQYF. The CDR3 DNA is TGTGCCAGCTACGAGCAGTACTTC.